Listed here are 18 T cell receptor beta chains from one sample, sequenced in a study of beta chain features in type 1 diabetes. Isolated RNA was reverse transcribed in full, so expressed TCRB transcripts were sequenced. Clones were read by immunoSEQ multiplex PCR, and TCRdb kept only the in-frame ones, dropping some. The sample has 220,000 or so clones; about 63% are singletons. Material: naive CD4+ T cells from blood. The receptors derive from a man aged 25-40 years in good health.

This clone was detected a few times. This sample also contains other DNA sequences that code for the same CDR3. V is TRBV29-1 and J is TRBJ2-7; D uncertain. Germline CDR1 reads SQVTM; CDR2 reads ANQGSEA. The CDR3 is 12 residues long. V was cut by 4 bases and J by 1 base, with 8 bases left in between. CDR3 amino acids: CSVGTASYEQYF. The CDR3 coding sequence is TGCAGCGTTGGTACAGCTTCCTACGAGCAGTACTTC.

The chain joins TRBV29-1 to TRBJ1-1, with D hard to call. The germline V gene has CDR1 SQVTM and CDR2 ANQGSEA. Trimming cost V 6 bases and J 0 bases, with 8 bases left between them. This CDR3 is 12 amino acids long. CDR3 loop: CSVSQVNTEAFF. The CDR3, as DNA: TGCAGCGTCTCCCAGGTGAACACTGAAGCTTTCTTT. The entire variable domain, with the rest obtained from reference TRBV29-1 and TRBJ1-1, is as follows: SAVISQKPSRDICQRGTSLTIQCQVDSQVTMMFWYRQQPGQSLTLIATANQGSEATYESGFVIDKFPISRPNLTFSTLTVSNMSPEDSSIYLCSVSQVNTEAFFGQGTRLTVV.

The CDR3 sequence: CASSLVRNLSYGYTF. The CDR3 region has the DNA TGTGCCAGCAGCTTGGTTAGGAATCTGAGCTATGGCTACACCTTC. The chain links TRBV5-4 to TRBJ1-2; no firm D call. Germline V lookup: CDR1 SGHNT, CDR2 YYREEE (reference sequence). CDR3 size: 15 residues. Between the trimmed V and J ends, which lost 0 bases and 4 bases, there was a span of 13 bases. Based on the CDR3 plus reference TRBV5-4 and TRBJ1-2, the full variable domain is ETGVTQSPTHLIKTRGQQVTLRCSSQSGHNTVSWYQQALGQGPQFIFQYYREEENGRGNFPPRFSGLQFPNYSSELNVNALELDDSALYLCASSLVRNLSYGYTFGSGTRLTVV.

This rearrangement joins TRBV14 to TRBJ2-2; unclear D gene. The V end was cut by 5 bases, the J end by 6 bases, with 10 bases between. Germline values: CDR1 SGHDN, CDR2 FVKESK. The CDR3 has 13 amino acids. The CDR3 loop reads CASSARPPGELFF. The CDR3 bases are TGTGCCAGCAGCGCCCGGCCTCCCGGGGAGCTGTTTTTT.

The J gene is TRBJ2-3, the V gene TRBV29-1, with 8 bases identical to TRBD1. CDR1 and CDR2 (germline): SQVTM, ANQGSEA. The CDR3 is made up of 14 amino acids. V lost 5 bases to trimming and J lost 6 bases; unmatched junction nucleotides: 10. CDR3 region: CSVLPGGILDTQYF. CDR3 nucleotide sequence: TGCAGCGTTCTGCCAGGGGGCATTTTGGATACGCAGTATTTT.

The genes are TRBV9 and TRBJ2-5, with D possibly matching TRBD1 (5 bases). The V and J ends lost 4 bases and 4 bases respectively, with 11 bases between them. Germline loops: CDR1 SGDLS, CDR2 YYNGEE. The CDR3 has 13 amino acids. Written as DNA, the CDR3 is TGTGCCAGCAGCTCCAGGGTCGCAGAGACCCAGTACTTC. Encoded protein: CASSSRVAETQYF.

The V call is TRBV28, the J call TRBJ2-4, with D perhaps TRBD2 (6 bases). Trimming removed 7 bases at V and 7 bases at J, with 20 bases between. Germline CDR1 and CDR2: MDHEN and SYDVKM. The CDR3 runs to 15 residues. The CDR3 DNA reads TGTGCCAGCACCGCCCTGGCGGGCGGAGGGAACATTCAGTACTTC. Residues: CASTALAGGGNIQYF.

This clone was counted between two and nine times. The rearrangement joins TRBV29-1 to TRBJ2-3; D might be TRBD2 (6 bases). Germline CDR1 reads SQVTM; CDR2 reads ANQGSEA. The CDR3 extends over 14 amino acids. V shed 5 bases and J shed 0 bases, with 12 bases lying between them. CDR3 in amino acids: CSVPQEGSTDTQYF. In nucleotides, the CDR3 is TGCAGCGTTCCCCAGGAGGGTAGCACAGATACGCAGTATTTT.

The rearrangement joins TRBV9 to TRBJ2-5; weak D call: TRBD2 (5 bases). The V end lost 0 bases, the J end lost 5 bases, and 14 bases lay between the germline ends. CDR3 size: 15 residues. From germline, CDR1 is SGDLS and CDR2 YYNGEE. Here the CDR3 reads CASSVGTSRGETQYF. The CDR3 bases are TGTGCCAGCAGCGTAGGCACGTCCCGCGGGGAGACCCAGTACTTC.

The rearrangement uses TRBV13 and TRBJ2-4; no firm D call. V gave up 1 base and J gave up 4 bases, with 5 bases separating them. Germline CDR1 PRHDT, CDR2 FYEKMQ (reference sequence). The CDR3 loop spans 13 amino acids. For the CDR3, the DNA is TGTGCCAGCAGCTTAGCGAAGAAAAACATTCAGTACTTC. Encoded protein: CASSLAKKNIQYF.

The CDR3 DNA reads as TGTGCCAGCAGCTCTTATAGCGGGACCACAGATACGCAGTATTTT. Protein sequence: CASSSYSGTTDTQYF. The chain has TRBV7-8 and TRBJ2-3; 8 bases agree with TRBD2. V trimming: 4 bases; J trimming: 2 bases; junction bases outside the gene matches: 5. Germline V lookup: CDR1 SGHVS, CDR2 FQNEAQ. The CDR3 totals 15 residues.

The chain joins TRBV30 to TRBJ2-1; D tentatively fits TRBD1 or TRBD2 (5 bases each). Trimming shortened V by 4 bases and J by 0 bases, and 16 bases separated the two germline ends. Germline loops: CDR1 GTSNPN, CDR2 SVGIG (reference sequence). The CDR3 consists of 16 residues. CDR3 coding DNA: TGTGCCTGGACCCGCACCGGGACCCCCTCCTACAATGAGCAGTTCTTC. As protein: CAWTRTGTPSYNEQFF. The whole variable domain, filled in from reference TRBV30 and TRBJ2-1, reads SQTIHQWPATLVQPVGSPLSLECTVEGTSNPNLYWYRQAAGRGLQLLFYSVGIGQISSEVPQNLSASRPQDRQFILSSKKLLLSDSGFYLCAWTRTGTPSYNEQFFGPGTRLTVL.

V and J are TRBV5-4 and TRBJ2-7, with D possibly TRBD1 on 6 matching bases. The CDR3 loop spans 15 amino acids. Between the trimmed V and J ends, which lost 0 bases and 3 bases, there was a span of 13 bases. Germline V gene lookup returns CDR1 SGHNT and CDR2 YYREEE (reference sequence). CDR3 sequence reads: CASSLAAGTFYEQYF. CDR3 DNA sequence: TGTGCCAGCAGCTTGGCAGCCGGGACATTCTACGAGCAGTACTTC.

This clone has just a few counts. The V gene is TRBV29-1, the J gene TRBJ2-1, with 7 bases lining up with TRBD2. Germline-derived CDR1 and CDR2 are SQVTM and ANQGSEA. CDR3 length: 15 residues. The junction had 7 bases not matched to a gene; V was cut back by 5 bases and J by 0 bases. Here the CDR3 reads CSVLAGTGSYNEQFF. The CDR3 DNA follows: TGCAGCGTTTTAGCGGGTACAGGCTCCTACAATGAGCAGTTCTTC.

The rearrangement links TRBV29-1 to TRBJ1-1; the match to TRBD1 covers 9 bases. This CDR3 spans 12 amino acids. Germline-derived CDR1 and CDR2 are SQVTM and ANQGSEA. Trimming removed 6 bases from V and 3 bases from J; junction bases left unmatched: 2. CDR3 in amino acids: CSVWTGDTEAFF. The CDR3 DNA reads TGCAGCGTATGGACAGGGGACACTGAAGCTTTCTTT.

The chain links TRBV7-2 to TRBJ2-4; D ambiguous. The CDR3 runs to 14 residues. CDR1 is SGHTA, CDR2 FQGNSA, per germline. V was shortened by 2 bases and J by 1 base, with 6 bases between the two germline ends. CDR3 bases: TGTGCCAGCAGCTTAACTTCGGCCAAAAACATTCAGTACTTC. Its protein product is CASSLTSAKNIQYF.

The rearrangement uses TRBV5-4 and TRBJ2-1; D is unresolved. Per germline, CDR1 SGHNT and CDR2 YYREEE (reference sequence). The germline V and J ends were trimmed by 4 bases and 0 bases, with 14 bases remaining between them. The CDR3 covers 16 residues. The CDR3 loop reads CASSIMPDLSYNEQFF. CDR3 DNA: TGTGCCAGCAGCATCATGCCCGACCTCTCCTACAATGAGCAGTTCTTC.

This clone appeared once. This chain uses TRBV7-2 with TRBJ1-5, with D uncertain. Germline V gene lookup returns CDR1 SGHTA and CDR2 FQGNSA. The CDR3 consists of 15 residues. V was trimmed by 5 bases and J by 9 bases, leaving 20 bases between them. The CDR3 coding sequence is TGTGCCAGCAGCCGCCCGAATAGGGCGCCGGGGCCCCAGCATTTT. It codes for CASSRPNRAPGPQHF.